This paragraph reports one T cell receptor beta chain. This entry belongs to a study of control samples from healthy donors and cancer patients. Using immunoSEQ multiplex PCR, the repertoire was profiled, and TCRdb retains in-frame clones only, with some absent. The data show about 85,000 clones, 89% seen once. Trimming removed 1 base from V and 2 bases from J, with 9 bases in between. In germline, CDR1 is LNHDA, CDR2 SQIVND (reference sequence). The CDR3 runs to 15 residues. The chain recombines TRBV19 with TRBJ2-4; a weak D match, TRBD1 (5 bases). The sequenced sample was blood. This clonotype originated in a man between 50 and 59 years old in good health. The CDR3 bases are TGTGCCAGTAGTATAGGCGCAGGGCCCAAAAACATTCAGTACTTC. Encoded protein: CASSIGAGPKNIQYF. The full variable domain, with the rest looked up from reference TRBV19 and TRBJ2-4, is DGGITQSPKYLFRKEGQNVTLSCEQNLNHDAMYWYRQDPGQGLRLIYYSQIVNDFQKGDIAEGYSVSREKKESFPLTVTSAQKNPTAFYLCASSIGAGPKNIQYFGAGTRLSVL.